This entry lists 23 T cell receptor beta chains sequenced from one sample in a study of blood T cell repertoires in COVID-19. Measured with immunoSEQ multiplex PCR; TCRdb has only the in-frame clones, and not every one. The table has over 90,000 clones, around 88% seen once. Sequencing input: peripheral blood. These TCRs come from a human donor in a cohort sampled during active COVID-19.

V is TRBV29-1 and J is TRBJ2-1, with 10 bases lining up with TRBD2. Germline CDR1 and CDR2: SQVTM and ANQGSEA. Trimming took 3 bases from V and 6 from J; bases not matched to a gene: 2. The CDR3 runs to 13 residues. The DNA of the CDR3 is TGCAGCGTTGAGGTAGCGGGGGGCAATGAGCAGTTCTTC. This gives the protein CSVEVAGGNEQFF.

The chain uses TRBV5-6 and TRBJ2-6; weak D call: TRBD2 (5 bases). CDR1 is SGHDT and CDR2 is YYEEEE in the germline V gene. V lost 1 base, J lost 2 bases, and 10 bases lay in between. The length of the CDR3 is 16 residues. CDR3 loop: CASSLLAGAGANVLTF. DNA for the CDR3: TGTGCCAGCAGCTTGTTGGCCGGGGCTGGGGCCAACGTCCTGACTTTC.

The V call is TRBV11-2, the J call TRBJ1-1, with a possible D match to TRBD1 (6 bases). Germline CDR1 SGHAT, CDR2 FQNNGV. The CDR3 covers 16 residues. The V and J ends lost 5 bases and 4 bases respectively, with 20 bases between them. The CDR3 sequence is CASSRFRGKVPTEAFF. For the CDR3, the DNA is TGTGCCAGCAGCCGGTTCAGGGGCAAGGTTCCCACTGAAGCTTTCTTT.

V usage is TRBV7-6 and J usage is TRBJ2-2; 7 nucleotides align to TRBD1. V shed 5 bases, J shed 1 base, and the junction held 10 bases outside the gene matches. The CDR3 covers 17 residues. Looked up from germline, CDR1 is SGHVS and CDR2 is FNYEAQ. The CDR3 DNA reads TGTGCCAGCAGCAAACGCACAGGGGTAAAGAACACCGGGGAGCTGTTTTTT. Protein: CASSKRTGVKNTGELFF.

The chain is built from TRBV28 and TRBJ2-7; a possible D gene is TRBD1 (5 bases). CDR3 size: 14 residues. Trimming shortened V by 7 bases and J by 3 bases, and 16 bases separated the two germline ends. Germline-derived CDR1 and CDR2 are MDHEN and SYDVKM. DNA of the CDR3: TGTGCCAGCAATCAACAGGATGTTGACTACGAGCAGTACTTC. Protein: CASNQQDVDYEQYF.

The table lists this clone with a count of one. The chain combines TRBV6-4 with TRBJ1-6; 7 bases line up with TRBD1. This CDR3 has 13 amino acids. Germline V lookup: CDR1 MRHNA, CDR2 SNTAGT. V shed 10 bases and J 6 bases; nucleotides not matched to a gene: 6. CDR3 sequence reads: CATSTGVNSPLHF. In nucleotides, the CDR3 is TGTGCCACCTCAACAGGGGTTAATTCACCCCTCCACTTT.

This clone is judged medium-sized (0.01 to 0.1%). This chain connects TRBV30 to TRBJ1-5; D call uncertain. Germline CDR1 reads GTSNPN; CDR2 reads SVGIG (reference sequence). Trimming cost V 3 bases and J 5 bases, with 14 bases left between them. The CDR3 spans 14 residues. The CDR3 DNA is TGTGCCTGGAGGGGAAACGGGGAAGATCAGCCCCAGCATTTT. It encodes CAWRGNGEDQPQHF.

The rearrangement uses TRBV28 and TRBJ2-7; 10 bases fit TRBD2. Germline lookup yields CDR1 MDHEN and CDR2 SYDVKM. The CDR3 has 17 amino acids. The ends lost 3 bases at V and 4 bases at J; junction bases unmatched: 12. The CDR3 nucleotides read TGTGCCAGCAGTTTTCCCTCGGGGCTAGCGGGAGTGTACGAGCAGTACTTC. It is translated as CASSFPSGLAGVYEQYF.

This clone was observed a single time. This chain connects TRBV29-1 to TRBJ1-2; 9 nucleotides line up with TRBD1. Looked up from germline, CDR1 is SQVTM and CDR2 is ANQGSEA. CDR3 length: 12 residues. Losses at the gene ends were 5 bases for V and 8 bases for J; bases not matched to a gene: 6. For the CDR3, the DNA is TGCAGCGTTAAGGACAGGGGTTGGGGCTACACCTTC. It encodes CSVKDRGWGYTF.

This clone has a handful of counts. Relative to the germline gene, one junction end is altered; a read error may explain this. This chain connects TRBV7-9 to TRBJ2-3, with 8 bases fitting TRBD1. Germline V gives CDR1 SEHNR, CDR2 FQNEAQ (reference sequence). The CDR3 has 14 amino acids. The CDR3 loop is CASSRQGSGTDRHF. DNA for the CDR3: TGTGCCAGCAGCCGACAGGGGTCTGGGACAGACAGGCATTTT.

This clone was seen at least ten times. V gene TRBV6-7 combines with J gene TRBJ2-3, with D maybe TRBD2 (5 bases). TRBV6-7 is an open reading frame whose function is uncertain. The V and J ends lost 4 bases and 0 bases respectively, with 8 bases between them. CDR3 length: 14 amino acids. The CDR3: CASSFRTSTDTQYF. The CDR3 bases are TGTGCCAGCAGTTTCCGGACTAGCACAGATACGCAGTATTTT.

This clone came up a few times. The chain has TRBV30 and TRBJ2-5; 7 bases match TRBD2. V was clipped by 3 bases and J by 1 base; unmatched bases: 8. The CDR3 length is 15 residues. The germline V gene encodes CDR1 GTSNPN and CDR2 SVGIG (reference sequence). DNA of the CDR3: TGTGCCTGGAGCGGGGAGGGACGGGGCCAAGAGACCCAGTACTTC. It is translated as CAWSGEGRGQETQYF. Full variable domain (rest looked up from reference TRBV30 and TRBJ2-5): SQTIHQWPATLVQPVGSPLSLECTVEGTSNPNLYWYRQAAGRGLQLLFYSVGIGQISSEVPQNLSASRPQDRQFILSSKKLLLSDSGFYLCAWSGEGRGQETQYFGPGTRLLVL.

The sample holds one count of this clone. The identical CDR3 is also encoded by other nucleotide sequences in the sample. The chain couples TRBV15 to TRBJ2-7, with D possibly being TRBD2 (6 bases). Between the trimmed V and J ends, which lost 0 bases and 4 bases, there was a span of 7 bases. Germline assignment: CDR1 LNHNV and CDR2 YYDKDF (reference sequence). The CDR3 consists of 13 residues. CDR3 sequence reads: CATSRDRGYEQYF. The CDR3 nucleotides are TGTGCCACCAGCAGAGATCGGGGGTACGAGCAGTACTTC. The full variable domain, in which reference TRBV15 and TRBJ2-7 provide the parts outside the CDR3, is DAMVIQNPRYQVTQFGKPVTLSCSQTLNHNVMYWYQQKSSQAPKLLFHYYDKDFNNEADTPDNFQSRRPNTSFCFLDIRSPGLGDTAMYLCATSRDRGYEQYFGPGTRLTVT.

The chain employs TRBV7-9 and TRBJ2-1; D gene ambiguous. Trimming cost V 5 bases and J 0 bases, with 11 bases left between them. Germline V lookup: CDR1 SEHNR, CDR2 FQNEAQ (reference sequence). The CDR3 covers 15 residues. This CDR3 reads CASSPTWSSYNEQFF. Here the CDR3 DNA reads TGTGCCAGCAGCCCGACTTGGAGCTCCTACAATGAGCAGTTCTTC.

The chain recombines TRBV7-2 with TRBJ2-3; 9 positions agree with TRBD2. The CDR3 runs 16 residues. Per germline, CDR1 SGHTA and CDR2 FQGNSA. With V trimmed by 1 base and J by 6 bases, 8 bases remained unmatched. CDR3 in amino acids: CASSLGRGGVSDTQYF. CDR3 DNA: TGTGCCAGCAGCTTAGGGCGGGGGGGCGTTTCGGATACGCAGTATTTT. Full variable domain (missing parts from reference TRBV7-2 and TRBJ2-3): GAGVSQSPSNKVTEKGKDVELRCDPISGHTALYWYRQSLGQGLEFLIYFQGNSAPDKSGLPSDRFSAERTGGSVSTLTIQRTQQEDSAVYLCASSLGRGGVSDTQYFGPGTRLTVL.

This rearrangement joins TRBV6-7 to TRBJ2-5; 8 positions match TRBD1. TRBV6-7 is noted as an ORF with a role that remains uncertain. This CDR3 spans 14 amino acids. V shed 2 bases and J 4 bases; nucleotides not matched to a gene: 3. CDR3 residues: CASSYPGQGETQYF. In DNA, the CDR3 is TGTGCCAGCAGTTACCCTGGACAGGGAGAGACCCAGTACTTC.

The V gene is TRBV9, the J gene TRBJ2-1; 11 bases align to TRBD2. The germline CDR1 and CDR2 sequences are SGDLS and YYNGEE. This CDR3 is built from 16 residues. J lost 5 bases, V lost 0 bases, and 4 bases had no gene match. The CDR3 nucleotides are TGTGCCAGCAGCGTAGAACTAGCGGGAGCCCACAATGAGCAGTTCTTC. Amino acid sequence: CASSVELAGAHNEQFF.

The gene calls are TRBV30 and TRBJ2-5; 9 bases agree with TRBD2. Losses at the gene ends were 0 bases for V and 5 bases for J; bases not matched to a gene: 7. The germline gives CDR1 GTSNPN, CDR2 SVGIG (reference sequence). The CDR3 sequence is 15 residues long. The DNA for the CDR3 is TGTGCCTGGAGTGTACAGCGCGGGGGGGCCGAGACCCAGTACTTC. It is translated as CAWSVQRGGAETQYF.

This chain joins TRBV7-2 and TRBJ2-2; 7 nucleotides align to TRBD2. CDR3 size: 17 residues. Germline V gene data show CDR1 as SGHTA and CDR2 as FQGNSA. V trimming: 9 bases; J trimming: 5 bases; junction bases outside the gene matches: 18. The CDR3 DNA is TGTGCCAGTTACCTTAGGGCGGGAGAATCACGGACCGGGGAGCTGTTTTTT. Translated, it gives CASYLRAGESRTGELFF.

CDR3 sequence reads: CASSLVGGFEAFF. Here the CDR3 DNA reads TGTGCCAGCAGCTTAGTAGGCGGGTTTGAAGCTTTCTTT. The J gene is TRBJ1-1, the V gene TRBV7-9; no firm D call. Trimming shortened V by 1 base and J by 7 bases, and 10 bases separated the two germline ends. This CDR3 has 13 amino acids. Germline CDR1 is SEHNR and CDR2 is FQNEAQ (reference sequence).

The chain joins TRBV10-2 to TRBJ1-5; 7 nucleotides agree with TRBD1. Germline CDR1 is WSHSY and CDR2 is SAAADI. Trimming cost V 7 bases and J 7 bases; bases outside gene matches: 7. The CDR3 totals 13 residues. The chain's CDR3 is CASTTTGSQPQHF. As DNA, the CDR3 is TGCGCCAGCACCACGACAGGGTCCCAGCCCCAGCATTTT.

The rearrangement uses TRBV7-9 and TRBJ1-1; 7 nucleotides line up with TRBD1. Trimming at V came to 6 bases and at J to 5 bases, leaving 12 bases not matched to a gene. The CDR3 loop spans 15 amino acids. Germline-derived CDR1 and CDR2 are SEHNR and FQNEAQ (reference sequence). The CDR3 nucleotides read TGTGCCAGCAGTTTCAGCCAGGGGGGAAGTACTGAAGCTTTCTTT. Translating it yields CASSFSQGGSTEAFF.

This sequence joins TRBV12-5 and TRBJ1-1; D is uncertain. V was pared by 2 bases and J by 3 bases, with 7 bases between. Germline assignment: CDR1 LGHNT and CDR2 FRNRAP. This CDR3 comprises 13 residues. The CDR3 bases are TGTGCTAGTGGTTTGACTGGAGACACTGAAGCTTTCTTT. Its protein product is CASGLTGDTEAFF.